Following are 30 T cell receptor beta chains from one sample sequenced in a study of T cell repertoires in cytomegalovirus infection. TCRdb reprocessed the reads via MiXCR and lists one record per CDR3 protein. Of about 470,000 distinct CDR3 sequences listed, about 44% are singletons. These TCRs' antigens remain unknown. Sample: cultured PBMCs, taken from culture after CMV antigen stimulation. These receptor sequences come from a human donor in good health (CMV status not recorded). Some clones in this sample may be carry-over from other donors' samples.

The gene calls are TRBV12-3 or TRBV12-4 and TRBJ2-7; D perhaps matches TRBD1 (6 bases). CDR3 length equals 15 residues. The germline V and J ends were trimmed by 5 bases and 3 bases, with 17 bases remaining between them. This chain's CDR3 is CASSPAATGNYEQYF. The CDR3, as DNA: TGTGCCAGCAGTCCCGCCGCTACAGGGAACTACGAGCAGTACTTC.

This chain connects TRBV4-1 to TRBJ2-7; tentative D call: TRBD1 (8 bases). Trimming pared 5 bases from V and 5 bases from J, leaving 19 bases between. The V gene's germline CDR1 is MGHRA and CDR2 YSYEKL. The CDR3 is 15 residues long. For the CDR3, the DNA is TGCGCCAGCAGCGCCGGGGGGACAGGCTTCGACGAGCAGTACTTC. Protein product: CASSAGGTGFDEQYF.

This clonotype appeared once. This chain connects TRBV19 to TRBJ2-3; 7 nucleotides match TRBD2. V was clipped by 7 bases and J by 0 bases; unmatched bases: 7. This CDR3 comprises 15 residues. The germline V gene encodes CDR1 LNHDA and CDR2 SQIVND (reference sequence). CDR3 DNA sequence: TGTGCCAGTAACGTGGCGGGAGTGAGCACAGATACGCAGTATTTT. It translates to CASNVAGVSTDTQYF.

This chain connects TRBV6-6 to TRBJ2-5; possible D gene TRBD1, 6 bases. From germline, CDR1 is MNHNY and CDR2 SVGAGI (reference sequence). The length of the CDR3 is 14 residues. Trimming removed 2 bases at V and 3 bases at J, with 10 bases between. The CDR3 DNA reads TGTGCCAGCAGTTACGGACAGTATGAAGAGACCCAGTACTTC. Its protein product is CASSYGQYEETQYF.

The chain carries TRBV12-3 or TRBV12-4 and TRBJ2-1; TRBD2 matches 8 bases. V shed 4 bases, J shed 10 bases, and the junction held 6 bases outside the gene matches. The CDR3 runs to 13 residues. The CDR3 DNA sequence: TGTGCCAGCAGTTACCTCGGCGGGGGGGAGCAGTTCTTC. This gives the protein CASSYLGGGEQFF.

This clonotype was found a few times. The chain is built from TRBV28 and TRBJ2-3, with 9 nucleotides matching TRBD2. Germline V lookup: CDR1 MDHEN, CDR2 SYDVKM. V was pared by 7 bases and J by 7 bases, with 15 bases of the junction left unmatched. This CDR3 comprises 16 residues. This chain's CDR3 is CASNQRGGGGPNTQYF. CDR3 DNA sequence: TGTGCCAGCAACCAACGAGGCGGGGGGGGACCAAATACGCAGTATTTT.

This sequence joins TRBV12-3 or TRBV12-4 and TRBJ2-5, with 11 bases that match TRBD1. This CDR3 spans 14 amino acids. The J segment lost 7 bases and the V segment lost 3 bases, leaving 4 bases of the junction unmatched. Here the CDR3 reads CASSFGQGAGTQYF. DNA of the CDR3: TGTGCCAGCAGTTTCGGACAGGGGGCTGGGACCCAGTACTTC.

The CDR3: CASSVGMHTEAFF. CDR3 bases: TGTGCCAGCAGCGTCGGCATGCACACTGAAGCTTTCTTT. V usage is TRBV9 and J usage is TRBJ1-1; the D is unclear. Germline loops: CDR1 SGDLS, CDR2 YYNGEE. The V end lost 2 bases, the J end lost 3 bases, and 8 bases lay between the germline ends. The CDR3 contains 13 residues. The variable domain in full, with the rest retrieved from reference TRBV9 and TRBJ1-1, is DSGVTQTPKHLITATGQRVTLRCSPRSGDLSVYWYQQSLDQGLQFLIQYYNGEERAKGNILERFSAQQFPDLHSELNLSSLELGDSALYFCASSVGMHTEAFFGQGTRLTVV.

The table lists this clonotype with a few counts. This rearrangement joins TRBV7-2 to TRBJ2-4, with a tentative D call TRBD1 (6 bases). The CDR3 consists of 15 residues. V was cut by 2 bases and J by 7 bases, with 15 bases left in between. The germline V gene has CDR1 SGHTA and CDR2 FQGNSA. The CDR3 region is CASSLRARGLNIQYF. The CDR3, as DNA: TGTGCCAGCAGCTTAAGGGCCAGGGGTTTGAACATTCAGTACTTC.

The rearrangement links TRBV19 to TRBJ1-5; no firm D call. Germline V gene sequence: CDR1 LNHDA, CDR2 SQIVND (reference sequence). CDR3 length: 15 amino acids. Trimming took 7 bases from V and 0 from J, leaving 13 bases between them. CDR3 in amino acids: CASKSFGDSNQPQHF. Here the CDR3 DNA reads TGTGCCAGTAAGTCGTTTGGGGATAGCAATCAGCCCCAGCATTTT.

As DNA, the CDR3 is TGTGCCAGTCGGATTTCCTATAATTCACCCCTCCACTTT. It translates to CASRISYNSPLHF. The V gene is TRBV6-6, the J gene TRBJ1-6; unclear D gene. CDR1 and CDR2 from the germline V gene are MNHNY and SVGAGI (reference sequence). The CDR3 covers 13 residues. V was trimmed by 9 bases and J by 1 base, leaving 7 bases between them.

The V and J genes are TRBV27 and TRBJ1-5, with D possibly matching TRBD1 (5 bases). Trimming removed 0 bases from V and 2 bases from J, with 8 bases in between. This CDR3 contains 15 residues. CDR1 is MNHEY, CDR2 SMNVEV, per germline (reference sequence). The CDR3 protein is CASSLSTGGNQPQHF. The CDR3 DNA sequence: TGTGCCAGCAGTTTATCGACGGGGGGCAATCAGCCCCAGCATTTT.

This clonotype was counted a few times. The V call is TRBV7-8, the J call TRBJ1-1; 8 bases align to TRBD1. Germline CDR1 is SGHVS and CDR2 is FQNEAQ. The CDR3 is 19 residues long. Germline trimming cut 0 bases from V and 3 bases from J; bases unmatched to any gene: 15. The CDR3 sequence: CASSLAGQGALGRHTEAFF. The DNA of the CDR3 is TGTGCCAGCAGCTTAGCGGGGCAGGGGGCATTAGGTAGGCACACTGAAGCTTTCTTT.

Concerning this clonotype: A read error may explain this, as a much larger clone is one base away. This chain connects TRBV7-2 to TRBJ2-5; 7 nucleotides match TRBD2. Germline V gene lookup returns CDR1 SGHTA and CDR2 FQGNSA. There are 14 residues in the CDR3. The trim removed 6 bases at V and 5 bases at J, leaving 9 bases unmatched. This chain's CDR3 is CASSPFASGETQYF. CDR3 coding DNA: TGTGCCAGCAGTCCTTTCGCTAGCGGCGAGACCCAGTACTTC.

The V and J genes are TRBV2 and TRBJ2-1; D call uncertain. Trimming took off 2 bases at V and 0 bases at J, with 11 bases between the two ends. The length of the CDR3 is 16 residues. Germline V gene sequence: CDR1 SNHLY, CDR2 FYNNEI. The CDR3 coding sequence is TGTGCCAGCAGTGAACCCCAGGCCCTCTCCTACAATGAGCAGTTCTTC. Translating it yields CASSEPQALSYNEQFF.

This sequence joins TRBV4-2 and TRBJ1-1; a possible D gene is TRBD1 (6 bases). Germline V gives CDR1 LGHNA, CDR2 YNFKEQ. The V and J ends lost 4 bases and 1 base respectively, with 13 bases between them. The CDR3 loop spans 15 amino acids. The CDR3 DNA reads TGTGCCAGCAGCCGTCTAACAGGGACGAACACTGAAGCTTTCTTT. As protein: CASSRLTGTNTEAFF.

This clonotype was counted a single time. The chain carries TRBV7-8 and TRBJ2-2; 11 nucleotides line up with TRBD1. The germline V gene has CDR1 SGHVS and CDR2 FQNEAQ. V was pared by 6 bases and J by 6 bases, with 15 bases of the junction left unmatched. The CDR3 extends over 18 amino acids. The CDR3 loop reads CASRPPPGQGDRAGELFF. The CDR3 nucleotides read TGTGCCAGCAGGCCCCCCCCGGGACAGGGGGATCGGGCCGGGGAGCTGTTTTTT.

This chain connects TRBV4-1 to TRBJ2-2; a weak D match, TRBD2 (6 bases). Germline CDR1 and CDR2: MGHRA and YSYEKL. The CDR3 extends over 17 amino acids. V was clipped by 2 bases and J by 2 bases, with 15 bases between them. In DNA form, the CDR3 reads TGCGCCAGCAGCCAATACATCCGGGACTTTAACACCGGGGAGCTGTTTTTT. Residues: CASSQYIRDFNTGELFF.

The chain links TRBV5-4 to TRBJ1-5, with D unclear. Germline V gives CDR1 SGHNT, CDR2 YYREEE (reference sequence). This CDR3 region has 14 residues. V lost 4 bases and J 2 bases, leaving 10 bases between the germline ends. CDR3 DNA sequence: TGTGCCAGCAGCCTATTCGACGGCAATCAGCCCCAGCATTTT. Amino acid sequence: CASSLFDGNQPQHF. Drawing the rest from reference TRBV5-4 and TRBJ1-5, the complete variable domain is ETGVTQSPTHLIKTRGQQVTLRCSSQSGHNTVSWYQQALGQGPQFIFQYYREEENGRGNFPPRFSGLQFPNYSSELNVNALELDDSALYLCASSLFDGNQPQHFGDGTRLSIL.

The table lists this clonotype with a few counts. V is TRBV28 and J is TRBJ2-1, with D tentatively TRBD2 (5 bases). CDR1 is MDHEN, CDR2 SYDVKM, per germline. The CDR3 consists of 16 residues. With 5 bases removed from V and 5 bases from J, the gap between germline ends came to 19 bases. CDR3: CASSPPRTPDNNEQFF. The CDR3 DNA follows: TGTGCCAGCAGTCCCCCCCGGACTCCGGATAACAATGAGCAGTTCTTC.

The J gene is TRBJ1-1, the V gene TRBV6-2 or TRBV6-3; 9 bases line up with TRBD1. CDR3 length: 18 residues. Germline CDR1 MNHEY, CDR2 SVGEGT. Trimming at V came to 6 bases and at J to 5 bases, leaving 19 bases not matched to a gene. CDR3 in DNA: TGTGCCAGCAGCCCCCTAGTTCCGGGACAGGGTGCTGATACTGAAGCTTTCTTT. The encoded protein is CASSPLVPGQGADTEAFF.

This clonotype was detected only a few times. The chain has TRBV27 and TRBJ2-1; 9 nucleotides line up with TRBD2. V shed 1 base, J shed 9 bases, and the junction held 7 bases outside the gene matches. The CDR3 loop spans 15 amino acids. CDR1 is MNHEY and CDR2 is SMNVEV in the germline V gene (reference sequence). The CDR3 is CASSLFQRGASEQFF. The CDR3 nucleotides are TGTGCCAGCAGTTTATTCCAGCGGGGGGCGAGTGAGCAGTTCTTC.

This sequence joins TRBV4-2 and TRBJ2-3; D might be TRBD2 (5 bases). CDR3 length: 16 amino acids. Trimming took 1 base from V and 2 from J, leaving 13 bases between them. Looked up from germline, CDR1 is LGHNA and CDR2 is YNFKEQ. The CDR3 loop is CASSQAVASTTDTQYF. For the CDR3, the DNA is TGTGCCAGCAGCCAAGCTGTAGCGAGTACCACAGATACGCAGTATTTT.

This clonotype was seen only a few times. This chain links TRBV7-2 with TRBJ2-1; a possible D gene is TRBD2 (6 bases). Trimming took off 5 bases at V and 7 bases at J, with 21 bases between the two ends. Germline V gene sequence: CDR1 SGHTA, CDR2 FQGNSA. This CDR3 comprises 16 residues. The CDR3 DNA follows: TGTGCCAGCAGCCCGAGAGGTCTAGCGCTGTCTAATGAGCAGTTCTTC. This gives the protein CASSPRGLALSNEQFF.

The chain uses TRBV7-2 and TRBJ1-1; D uncertain. Trimming cost V 4 bases and J 2 bases, with 14 bases left between them. The CDR3 totals 15 residues. CDR1 SGHTA and CDR2 FQGNSA come from the germline V gene. CDR3 nucleotides: TGTGCCAGCAGCTGGTACCGGAACTTTAACACTGAAGCTTTCTTT. The encoded protein is CASSWYRNFNTEAFF.

This clonotype was counted only a few times. The chain couples TRBV24-1 to TRBJ2-3; the D gene is possibly TRBD2 (5 bases). Germline V gene lookup returns CDR1 KGHDR and CDR2 SFDVKD. Deletions cut 4 bases from V and 9 bases from J, with 16 bases between. The CDR3 contains 14 residues. In nucleotides, the CDR3 is TGTGCCACCAGTGACAGCAGGAGCGGTTGGACGCAGTATTTT. It specifies CATSDSRSGWTQYF.

The CDR3 loop is CASSNWDRGAYGYTF. Written as DNA, the CDR3 is TGTGCCAGCAGCAACTGGGACAGGGGAGCCTATGGCTACACCTTC. The V and J genes are TRBV3-1 and TRBJ1-2; 10 nucleotides match TRBD1. CDR3 length: 15 residues. V was pared by 5 bases and J by 4 bases, with 7 bases of the junction left unmatched. CDR1 LGHDT and CDR2 YNNKEL come from the germline V gene (reference sequence).

The sample holds a few counts of this clonotype. The chain employs TRBV12-3 or TRBV12-4 and TRBJ1-1; the D gene is possibly TRBD1 (5 bases). The CDR3 extends over 15 amino acids. V lost 3 bases to trimming and J lost 5 bases, with 16 bases between them. The CDR3 loop is CASSFRVLGGTEAFF. CDR3 coding DNA: TGTGCCAGCAGTTTTAGGGTTTTGGGGGGAACTGAAGCTTTCTTT.

J is TRBJ2-1 and V is TRBV28, with TRBD2 identical over 8 bases. Unmatched junction bases numbered 7, after V lost 3 bases and J lost 9 bases. CDR3 length equals 14 residues. Germline CDR1 reads MDHEN; CDR2 reads SYDVKM. CDR3 nucleotide sequence: TGTGCCAGCAGTTTGGAGCGGGGGCTCGTTGAGCAGTTCTTC. Protein product: CASSLERGLVEQFF. The whole variable domain, filled in from reference TRBV28 and TRBJ2-1, reads DVKVTQSSRYLVKRTGEKVFLECVQDMDHENMFWYRQDPGLGLRLIYFSYDVKMKEKGDIPEGYSVSREKKERFSLILESASTNQTSMYLCASSLERGLVEQFFGPGTRLTVL.

V is TRBV6-2 or TRBV6-3 and J is TRBJ2-4; D gene unclear. Trimming shortened V by 0 bases and J by 7 bases, and 16 bases separated the two germline ends. The CDR3 covers 16 residues. Germline CDR1 MNHEY, CDR2 SVGEGT. The CDR3 sequence: CASSYSRNQLGNIQYF. For the CDR3, the DNA is TGTGCCAGCAGTTACTCTCGGAACCAATTAGGGAACATTCAGTACTTC.